This T cell receptor beta chain was observed in a study of T-cell reconstitution after alpha-beta-depleted transplantation in children. Study-wide results and limits: Hyperexpanded clones declined; after one year, newly produced T cells mostly supplied diversity. Several hundred graft clones that had expanded were reportedly the source of alpha-beta T cells about two months after transplant. The study traced high day-60 TCRbeta diversity in some patients to surviving recipient T cells and thymic progenitors.

This clonotype was seen many times. Its antigen remains unidentified. Unique molecular identifiers were incorporated when the TCRbeta library was constructed. TCRdb processed the PCR reads anew with MiXCR; each CDR3 protein has one entry. The table lists about 300,000 distinct CDR3 sequences, over 7.5% of them singletons, with about 9.3% in the top ten. The CDR3 length is 13 residues. Looked up from germline, CDR1 is DFQATT and CDR2 is SNEGSKA (reference sequence). The junction had 0 bases not matched to a gene; V was cut back by 4 bases and J by 3 bases. The sample was peripheral blood, taken 360 days after TCRalphabeta/CD19-depleted stem cell transplant. The receptor was derived from a female patient aged 2-9 years who had a stem cell transplant for Fanconi anemia, so the T cells may come from the graft donor. This rearrangement joins TRBV20-1 to TRBJ2-1; 10 nucleotides agree with TRBD2. In DNA, the CDR3 is TGCAGTGCTACTAGCGGGGGCTACAATGAGCAGTTCTTC. Its protein product is CSATSGGYNEQFF.